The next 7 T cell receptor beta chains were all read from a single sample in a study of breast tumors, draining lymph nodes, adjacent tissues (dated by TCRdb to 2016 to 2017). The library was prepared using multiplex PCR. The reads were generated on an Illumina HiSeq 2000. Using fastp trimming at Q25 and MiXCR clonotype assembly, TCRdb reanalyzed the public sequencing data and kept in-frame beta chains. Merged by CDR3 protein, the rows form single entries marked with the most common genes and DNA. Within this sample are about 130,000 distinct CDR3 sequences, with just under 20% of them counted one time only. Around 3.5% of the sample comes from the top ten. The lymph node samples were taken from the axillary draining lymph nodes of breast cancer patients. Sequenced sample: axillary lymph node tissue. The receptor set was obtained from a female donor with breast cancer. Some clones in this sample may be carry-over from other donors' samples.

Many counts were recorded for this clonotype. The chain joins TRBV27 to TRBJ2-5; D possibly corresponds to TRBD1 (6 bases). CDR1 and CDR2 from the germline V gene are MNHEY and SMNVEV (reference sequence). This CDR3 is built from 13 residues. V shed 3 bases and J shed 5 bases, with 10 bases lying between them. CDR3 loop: CASSLTGAETQYF. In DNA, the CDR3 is TGTGCCAGCAGTTTGACAGGAGCGGAGACCCAGTACTTC.

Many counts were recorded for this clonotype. The CDR3 DNA reads as TGTGCCAGCAGACAAGGAAATGAGCAGTTCTTC. Protein: CASRQGNEQFF. The chain is built from TRBV2 and TRBJ2-1; D unresolved. V was cut by 6 bases and J by 7 bases, with 7 bases left in between. The CDR3 has 11 residues. Germline lookup yields CDR1 SNHLY and CDR2 FYNNEI.

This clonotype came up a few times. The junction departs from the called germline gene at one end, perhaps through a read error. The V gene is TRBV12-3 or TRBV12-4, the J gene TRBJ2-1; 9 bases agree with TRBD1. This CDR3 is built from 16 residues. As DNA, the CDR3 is TGTGCCAGTAGTTTAGTGGCCGGGACAGGGCACAATGAGCAGTTCTTC. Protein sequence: CASSLVAGTGHNEQFF.

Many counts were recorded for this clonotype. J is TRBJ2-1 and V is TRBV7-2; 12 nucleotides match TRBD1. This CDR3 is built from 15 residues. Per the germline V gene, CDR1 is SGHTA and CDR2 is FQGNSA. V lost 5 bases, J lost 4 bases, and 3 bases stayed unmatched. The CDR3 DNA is TGTGCCAGCAGCCGGGGACAGGGGGCTTACAATGAGCAGTTCTTC. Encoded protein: CASSRGQGAYNEQFF.

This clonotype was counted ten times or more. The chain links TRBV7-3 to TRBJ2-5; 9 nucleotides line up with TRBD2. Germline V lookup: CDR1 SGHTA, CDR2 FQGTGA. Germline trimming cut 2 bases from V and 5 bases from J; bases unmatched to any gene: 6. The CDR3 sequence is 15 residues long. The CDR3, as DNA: TGTGCCAGCAGCTTATCTAGCGGGATTTGGGAGACCCAGTACTTC. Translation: CASSLSSGIWETQYF.

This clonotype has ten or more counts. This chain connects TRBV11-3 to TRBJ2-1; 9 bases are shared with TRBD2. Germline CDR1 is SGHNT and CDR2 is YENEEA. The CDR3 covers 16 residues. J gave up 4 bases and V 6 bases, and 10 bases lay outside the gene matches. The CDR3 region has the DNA TGTGCCAGCAGGAGAGCGGGAGGACTCCTTTACAATGAGCAGTTCTTC. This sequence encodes CASRRAGGLLYNEQFF. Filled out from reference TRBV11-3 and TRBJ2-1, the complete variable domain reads EAGVVQSPRYKIIEKKQPVAFWCNPISGHNTLYWYLQNLGQGPELLIRYENEEAVDDSQLPKDRFSAERLKGVDSTLKIQPAELGDSAVYLCASRRAGGLLYNEQFFGPGTRLTVL.

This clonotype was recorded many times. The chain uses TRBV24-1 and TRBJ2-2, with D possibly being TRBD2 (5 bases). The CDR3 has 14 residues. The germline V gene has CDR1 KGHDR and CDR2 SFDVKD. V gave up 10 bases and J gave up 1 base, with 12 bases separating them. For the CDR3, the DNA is TGTGCCACGGGAGTCCGGGAGAACACCGGGGAGCTGTTTTTT. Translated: CATGVRENTGELFF.